These T cell receptor beta chains were read from a single sample in a study of T cells in Graves' hyperthyroidism and ophthalmopathy. One entry per CDR3 protein results from TCRdb running MiXCR on the multiplex PCR reads. The sample contains almost 250,000 distinct CDR3 sequences, approximately 23% of which appear only once. The sequenced sample consisted of blood. The receptors here all came from a woman in her thirties or forties with Graves' ophthalmopathy. The CDR3 runs from the conserved cysteine through the conserved F or W. A D gene is named only where the DNA matches it firmly. Clone size appears in some rows only: once, few, many, or a class for an expanded clone.

size: .; J: TRBJ1-2; V: TRBV12-3/TRBV12-4; D: TRBD1; CDR3: CASSLGQAPYGYTF
size: .; J: TRBJ2-7; V: TRBV28; D: .; CDR3: CACRPLGTDPHEQYF
size: .; J: TRBJ1-2; V: TRBV28; D: .; CDR3: CASSPRGAGPNYGYTF
size: .; J: TRBJ2-7; V: TRBV12-3/TRBV12-4; D: TRBD2; CDR3: CASSLVASGKDEQYF
size: many; J: TRBJ2-2; V: TRBV12-3/TRBV12-4; D: TRBD2; CDR3: CASSFAGGGTGELFF
size: many; J: TRBJ2-2; V: TRBV24-1; D: TRBD2; CDR3: CATSDPGLAGRTGELFF
size: .; J: TRBJ1-1; V: TRBV10-3; D: .; CDR3: CAISIDRAEAFF
size: many; J: TRBJ2-7; V: TRBV6-2/TRBV6-3; D: .; CDR3: CASSLTSPGYEQYF
size: .; J: TRBJ1-2; V: TRBV5-5; D: .; CDR3: CASSLFGTWVDGYTF
size: many; J: TRBJ1-2; V: TRBV2; D: .; CDR3: CATRGDPYGYTF
size: many; J: TRBJ2-7; V: TRBV2; D: TRBD2; CDR3: CASSWTSWEQYF
size: .; J: TRBJ2-5; V: TRBV15; D: .; CDR3: CATSQQGRPGETQYF
size: once; J: TRBJ2-7; V: TRBV27; D: .; CDR3: CASSLSRLDEQYF
size: .; J: TRBJ2-4; V: TRBV3-1; D: .; CDR3: CASCQAAAKNFQYF
size: many; J: TRBJ2-7; V: TRBV7-2; D: TRBD2; CDR3: CASSLRTSGTEQYF
size: many; J: TRBJ1-1; V: TRBV20-1; D: .; CDR3: CSAVDTLNTEAFF
size: many; J: TRBJ1-5; V: TRBV5-1; D: TRBD1; CDR3: CASSGRTGGANQPQHF
size: many; J: TRBJ2-7; V: TRBV5-1; D: TRBD2; CDR3: CASSLGEGGGRDYEQYF
size: many; J: TRBJ1-1; V: TRBV6-5; D: .; CDR3: CASIYGPGTEAFF
size: many; J: TRBJ2-7; V: TRBV7-9; D: .; CDR3: CASSLGQISYEQYF
size: many; J: TRBJ2-7; V: TRBV27; D: TRBD2; CDR3: CASRLLADYEQYF
size: many; J: TRBJ2-7; V: TRBV7-8; D: .; CDR3: CASSLVSGGDYEQYF
size: many; J: TRBJ1-5; V: TRBV30; D: .; CDR3: CAWSPGQNNQPQHF
size: few; J: TRBJ2-7; V: TRBV30; D: TRBD1; CDR3: CAWSADRGAYEQYF
size: many; J: TRBJ2-7; V: TRBV13; D: .; CDR3: CASSLRGLGSYEQYF
size: .; J: TRBJ1-5; V: TRBV12-3/TRBV12-4; D: .; CDR3: CASSLAIRQPQHF
size: many; J: TRBJ2-7; V: TRBV11-2; D: TRBD2; CDR3: CASSLGALAGGYEQYF
size: many; J: TRBJ2-7; V: TRBV5-1; D: .; CDR3: CASSLQGGPSYEQYF
size: many; J: TRBJ2-7; V: TRBV27; D: TRBD2; CDR3: CASSLVASGGSYEQYF
size: many; J: TRBJ1-2; V: TRBV6-4; D: .; CDR3: CASSDSGGKGYGYTF
size: many; J: TRBJ2-5; V: TRBV7-8; D: .; CDR3: CASSINGGQSQETQYF
size: .; J: TRBJ2-7; V: TRBV13; D: .; CDR3: CASSSFGVNSYEQYF
size: few; J: TRBJ2-7; V: TRBV20-1; D: .; CDR3: CSARDVGREQYF
size: many; J: TRBJ2-5; V: TRBV6-5; D: .; CDR3: CASRRVVQETQYF
size: many; J: TRBJ2-5; V: TRBV24-1; D: TRBD1; CDR3: CATSDPTGVETQYF
size: .; J: TRBJ2-4; V: TRBV12-3/TRBV12-4; D: .; CDR3: CASSPPELPGNIQYF
size: once; J: TRBJ1-1; V: TRBV6-2/TRBV6-3; D: .; CDR3: CASSFGGGLGTEAFF
size: many; J: TRBJ2-2; V: TRBV9; D: .; CDR3: CASSVGEGRDSTGELFF
size: few; J: TRBJ2-5; V: TRBV28; D: TRBD1; CDR3: CASSGTGRMMETQYF
size: many; J: TRBJ2-7; V: TRBV29-1; D: TRBD2; CDR3: CSVEDSSGSIEQYF
size: many; J: TRBJ1-5; V: TRBV18; D: TRBD1; CDR3: CASSPSGTGTQPQHF
size: many; J: TRBJ2-7; V: TRBV11-2; D: .; CDR3: CASSSGGGGPYHEQYF
size: many; J: TRBJ1-6; V: TRBV11-2; D: .; CDR3: CASSPLIPGGSPLHF
size: many; J: TRBJ1-2; V: TRBV29-1; D: TRBD1; CDR3: CSAVGQSNYGYTF